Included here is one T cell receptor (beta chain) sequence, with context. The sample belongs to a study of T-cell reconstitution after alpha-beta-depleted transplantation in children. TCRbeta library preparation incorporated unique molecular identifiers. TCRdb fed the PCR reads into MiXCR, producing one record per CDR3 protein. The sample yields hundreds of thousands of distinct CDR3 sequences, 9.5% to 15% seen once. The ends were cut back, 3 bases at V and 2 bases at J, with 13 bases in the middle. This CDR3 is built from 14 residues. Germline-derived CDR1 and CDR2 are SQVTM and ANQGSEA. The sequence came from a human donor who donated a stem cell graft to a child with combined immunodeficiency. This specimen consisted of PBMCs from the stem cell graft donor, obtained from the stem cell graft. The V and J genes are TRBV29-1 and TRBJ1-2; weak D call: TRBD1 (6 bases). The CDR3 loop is CSVEGRGLNYGYTF. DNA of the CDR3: TGCAGCGTTGAGGGCAGGGGATTAAACTATGGCTACACCTTC.